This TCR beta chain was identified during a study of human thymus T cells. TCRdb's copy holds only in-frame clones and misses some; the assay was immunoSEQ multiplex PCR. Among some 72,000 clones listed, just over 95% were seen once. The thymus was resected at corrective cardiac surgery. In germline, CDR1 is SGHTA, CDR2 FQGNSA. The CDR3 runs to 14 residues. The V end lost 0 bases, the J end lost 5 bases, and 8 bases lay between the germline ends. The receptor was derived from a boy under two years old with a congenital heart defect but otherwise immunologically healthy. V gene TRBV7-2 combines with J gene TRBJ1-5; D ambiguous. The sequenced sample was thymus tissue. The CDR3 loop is CASSLAILDQPQHF. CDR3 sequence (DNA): TGTGCCAGCAGCTTAGCCATATTGGATCAGCCCCAGCATTTT.